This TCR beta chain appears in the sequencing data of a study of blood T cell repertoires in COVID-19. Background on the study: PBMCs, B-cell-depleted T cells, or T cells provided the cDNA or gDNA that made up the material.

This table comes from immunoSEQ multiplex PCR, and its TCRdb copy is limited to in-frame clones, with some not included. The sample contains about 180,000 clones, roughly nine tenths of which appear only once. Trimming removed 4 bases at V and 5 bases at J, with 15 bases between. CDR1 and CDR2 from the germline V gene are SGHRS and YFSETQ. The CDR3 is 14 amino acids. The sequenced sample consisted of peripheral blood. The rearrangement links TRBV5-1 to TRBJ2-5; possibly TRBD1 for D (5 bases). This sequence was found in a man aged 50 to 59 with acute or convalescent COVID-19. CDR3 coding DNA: TGCGCCAGCAGCCCGGACGGCAGGGTGGAGACCCAGTACTTC. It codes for CASSPDGRVETQYF.